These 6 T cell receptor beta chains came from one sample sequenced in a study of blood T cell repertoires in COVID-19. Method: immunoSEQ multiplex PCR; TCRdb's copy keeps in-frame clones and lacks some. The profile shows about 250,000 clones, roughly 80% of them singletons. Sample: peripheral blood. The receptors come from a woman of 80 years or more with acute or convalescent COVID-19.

The CDR3 sequence: CASSQSFTADEQFF. CDR3 bases: TGTGCCAGCAGCCAATCCTTTACCGCGGATGAGCAGTTCTTC. The rearrangement links TRBV7-9 to TRBJ2-1; D is unresolved. The ends were cut back, 5 bases at V and 8 bases at J, with 16 bases in the middle. Germline-derived CDR1 and CDR2 are SEHNR and FQNEAQ (reference sequence). CDR3 length: 14 amino acids. Full variable domain (missing parts from reference TRBV7-9 and TRBJ2-1): DTGVSQNPRHKITKRGQNVTFRCDPISEHNRLYWYRQTLGQGPEFLTYFQNEAQLEKSRLLSDRFSAERPKGSFSTLEIQRTEQGDSAMYLCASSQSFTADEQFFGPGTRLTVL.

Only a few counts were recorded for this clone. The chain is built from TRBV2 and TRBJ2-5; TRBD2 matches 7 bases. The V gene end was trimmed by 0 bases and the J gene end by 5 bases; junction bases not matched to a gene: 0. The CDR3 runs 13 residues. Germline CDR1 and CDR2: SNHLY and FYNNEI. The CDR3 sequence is CASSEARGETQYF. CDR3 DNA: TGTGCCAGCAGTGAAGCGCGGGGGGAGACCCAGTACTTC.

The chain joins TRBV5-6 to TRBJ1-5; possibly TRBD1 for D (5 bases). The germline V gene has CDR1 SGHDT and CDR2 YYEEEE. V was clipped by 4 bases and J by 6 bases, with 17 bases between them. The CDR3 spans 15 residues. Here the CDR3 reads CASSAGGGRGQPQHF. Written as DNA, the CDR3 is TGTGCCAGCAGCGCCGGCGGGGGTAGGGGTCAGCCCCAGCATTTT. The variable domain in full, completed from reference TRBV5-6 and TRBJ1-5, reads DAGVTQSPTHLIKTRGQQVTLRCSPKSGHDTVSWYQQALGQGPQFIFQYYEEEERQRGNFPDRFSGHQFPNYSSELNVNALLLGDSALYLCASSAGGGRGQPQHFGDGTRLSIL.

As DNA, the CDR3 is TGTGCCAGCAGCGGGGGGGGATTAGGGGACACTGAAGCTTTCTTT. Encoded protein: CASSGGGLGDTEAFF. V is TRBV4-2 and J is TRBJ1-1, with D maybe TRBD1 (5 bases). The CDR3 is 15 amino acids. The germline V gene has CDR1 LGHNA and CDR2 YNFKEQ. The V and J ends lost 5 bases and 3 bases respectively, with 16 bases between them.

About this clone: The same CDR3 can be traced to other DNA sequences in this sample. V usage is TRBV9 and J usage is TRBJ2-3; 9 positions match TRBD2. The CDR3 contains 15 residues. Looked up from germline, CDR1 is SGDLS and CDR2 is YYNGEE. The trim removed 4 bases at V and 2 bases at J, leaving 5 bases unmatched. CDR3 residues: CASSPSGGTTDTQYF. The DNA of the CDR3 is TGTGCCAGCAGCCCGAGCGGGGGGACCACAGATACGCAGTATTTT.

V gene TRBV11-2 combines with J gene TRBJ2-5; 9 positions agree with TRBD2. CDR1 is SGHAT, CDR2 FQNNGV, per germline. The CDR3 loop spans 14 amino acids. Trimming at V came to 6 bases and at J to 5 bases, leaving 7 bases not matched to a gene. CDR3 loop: CASRPTSGGETQYF. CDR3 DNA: TGTGCCAGCAGGCCGACTAGCGGAGGGGAGACCCAGTACTTC.